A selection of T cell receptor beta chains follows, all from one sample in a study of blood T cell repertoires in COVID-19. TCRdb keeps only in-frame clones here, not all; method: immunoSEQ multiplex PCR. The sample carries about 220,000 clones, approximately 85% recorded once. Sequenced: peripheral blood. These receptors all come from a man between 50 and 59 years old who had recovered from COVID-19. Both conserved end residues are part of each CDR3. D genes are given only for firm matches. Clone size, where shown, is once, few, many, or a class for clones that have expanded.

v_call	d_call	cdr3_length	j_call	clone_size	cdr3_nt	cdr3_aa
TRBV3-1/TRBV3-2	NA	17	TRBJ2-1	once	TGTGCCAGCAGCCGGAATCCACCGGGACTCGGCCTCAATGAGCAGTTCTTC	CASSRNPPGLGLNEQFF
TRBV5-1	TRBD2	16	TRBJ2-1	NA	TGCGCCAGCAGCCTGACTAGCGGGGGGACTTACAATGAGCAGTTCTTC	CASSLTSGGTYNEQFF
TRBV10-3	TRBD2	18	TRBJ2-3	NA	TGTGCCATCAGTGAGCCGGGACTAGCGGGAGTGTCGGCAGATACGCAGTATTTT	CAISEPGLAGVSADTQYF
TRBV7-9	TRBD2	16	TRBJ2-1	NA	TGTGCCAGCAGCCCCCTTAGCGGGACGCGCTACAATGAGCAGTTCTTC	CASSPLSGTRYNEQFF
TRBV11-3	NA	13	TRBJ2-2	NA	TGTGCCAGCAAGGGGTCGAACACCGGGGAGCTGTTTTTT	CASKGSNTGELFF
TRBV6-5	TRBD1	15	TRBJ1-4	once	TGTGCCAGCAGACCCCCAAGAGGGACAGCTGAAAAACTGTTTTTT	CASRPPRGTAEKLFF
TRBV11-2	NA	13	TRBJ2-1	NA	TGTGCCAGCAGCGCCCCACTCGGCAATGAGCAGTTCTTC	CASSAPLGNEQFF
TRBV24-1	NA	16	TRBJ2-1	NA	TGTGCCACCAGTGATTTCCAGGGGAGTTCCTACAATGAGCAGTTCTTC	CATSDFQGSSYNEQFF
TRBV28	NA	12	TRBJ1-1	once	TGTGCCAGCAGTTCCTACCCCGCGAAATCTTTCTTT	CASSSYPAKSFF
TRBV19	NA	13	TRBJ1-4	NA	TGTGCCAGTAGTCGCGGGTCTAATGAAAAACTGTTTTTT	CASSRGSNEKLFF
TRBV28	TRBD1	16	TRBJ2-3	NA	TGTGCCAGCAGTTTAGTACAGGGGGTTGCGCAGGATACGCAGTATTTT	CASSLVQGVAQDTQYF
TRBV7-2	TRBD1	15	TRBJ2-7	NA	TGTGCCAGCAGCTACCCGGGACAGGGGAGGTACGAGCAGTACTTC	CASSYPGQGRYEQYF
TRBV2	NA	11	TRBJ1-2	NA	TGTGCCAGCAGGCGGACAATTACCTACACCTTC	CASRRTITYTF
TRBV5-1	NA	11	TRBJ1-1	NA	TGCGCCAGCAGCTCCCAGTATGTGACTTTCTTT	CASSSQYVTFF
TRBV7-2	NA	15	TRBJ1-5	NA	TGTGCCAGCAGCTTAGGAGGGCATAGCAATCAGCCCCAGCATTTT	CASSLGGHSNQPQHF
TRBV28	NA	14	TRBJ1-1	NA	TGTGCCAGCAGACCCGTCTGGGGGGTCACTGAAGCTTTCTTT	CASRPVWGVTEAFF
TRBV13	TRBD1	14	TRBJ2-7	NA	TGTGCCAGCAGCCCGGAAGGGGGCACCTACGAGCAGTACTTC	CASSPEGGTYEQYF
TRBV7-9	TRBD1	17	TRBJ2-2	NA	TGTGCCAGCAGCCAACGGGGACAGGGGGCTTGGACCGGGGAGCTGTTTTTT	CASSQRGQGAWTGELFF
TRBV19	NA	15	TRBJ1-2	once	TGTGCCAGTAGTCCCGGGGGGGGGCCTGGATATGGCTACACCTTC	CASSPGGGPGYGYTF
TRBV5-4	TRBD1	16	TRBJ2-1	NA	TGTGCCAGCAGCTTGAGCCGGACAGGCTCCTACAATGAGCAGTTCTTC	CASSLSRTGSYNEQFF
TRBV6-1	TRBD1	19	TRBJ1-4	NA	TGTGCCAGCAGTGAATTGGCGGGACAGGGAAGGCCAGTTCATGAAAAACTGTTTTTT	CASSELAGQGRPVHEKLFF
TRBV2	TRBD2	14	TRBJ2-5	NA	TGTGCCAGCAGCGGGTCTAGCGGGAGTGAGACCCAGTACTTC	CASSGSSGSETQYF
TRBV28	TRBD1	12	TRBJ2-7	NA	TGTGCCAGCAACACGGACAGGTACGAGCAGTACTTC	CASNTDRYEQYF
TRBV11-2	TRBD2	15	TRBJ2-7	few	TGTGCCAGCAGCTTTGGACTAGCGGGGGACTACGAGCAGTACTTC	CASSFGLAGDYEQYF
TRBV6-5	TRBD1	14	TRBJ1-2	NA	TGTGCCAGCAGTACAGACAGGGGCAGGGGCGGCTACACCTTC	CASSTDRGRGGYTF
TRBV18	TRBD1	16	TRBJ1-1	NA	TGTGCCAGCTCACCACTGGACAGGGGAAGGAACACTGAAGCTTTCTTT	CASSPLDRGRNTEAFF
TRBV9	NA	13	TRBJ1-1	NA	TGTGCCAGCAGCGTAGCAGGGTCTAGTGAAGCTTTCTTT	CASSVAGSSEAFF
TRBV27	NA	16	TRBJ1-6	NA	TGTGCCAGCAGGACCACAGGGAACTCCTATAATTCACCCCTCCACTTT	CASRTTGNSYNSPLHF
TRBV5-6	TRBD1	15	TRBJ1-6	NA	TGTGCCAGCAGCTTGGTTGACAGGGCAAATTCACCCCTCCACTTT	CASSLVDRANSPLHF
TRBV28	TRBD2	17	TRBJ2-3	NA	TGTGCCAGAACGACCGGCCTAGCGGAAATCTGCACAGATACGCAGTATTTT	CARTTGLAEICTDTQYF
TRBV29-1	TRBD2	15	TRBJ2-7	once	TGCAGCGTTGAAGAGGGGACTAGGAGCTCCTACGAGCAGTACTTC	CSVEEGTRSSYEQYF
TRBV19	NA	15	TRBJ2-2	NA	TGTGCCAGTAGTATAGGAGGGTCAAACACCGGGGAGCTGTTTTTT	CASSIGGSNTGELFF
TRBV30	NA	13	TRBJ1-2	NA	TGTGCCTGGAGTCTCCCGAACTCCTATGGCTACACCTTC	CAWSLPNSYGYTF
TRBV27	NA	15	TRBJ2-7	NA	TGTGCCAGCAGTTATGAATCCAGGGGATCCTACGAGCAGTACTTC	CASSYESRGSYEQYF
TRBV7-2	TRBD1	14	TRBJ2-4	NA	TGTGCCAGCAGCTCCGGACAGGGCAAAAACATTCAGTACTTC	CASSSGQGKNIQYF
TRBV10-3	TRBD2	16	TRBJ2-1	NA	TGTGCCATCAGTACGAGCGGGAGGGCCTCTGGCAATGAGCAGTTCTTC	CAISTSGRASGNEQFF
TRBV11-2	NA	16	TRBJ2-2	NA	TGTGCCAGCAGCTTAGTTGGAAAGGCTGACTTCGGGGAGCTGTTTTTT	CASSLVGKADFGELFF
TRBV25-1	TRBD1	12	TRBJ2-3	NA	TGTGCCAGCGGGTACTCAGGGGGTACGCAGTATTTT	CASGYSGGTQYF
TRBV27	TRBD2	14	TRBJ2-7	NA	TGTGCCAGCAGTGCGGGGGGCTCCTCCTACGAGCAGTACTTC	CASSAGGSSYEQYF
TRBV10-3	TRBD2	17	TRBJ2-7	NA	TGTGCCATCAGTGAGACCTCCGGGACTAGAATTACCTACGAGCAGTACTTC	CAISETSGTRITYEQYF
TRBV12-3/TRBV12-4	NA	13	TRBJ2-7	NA	TGTGCCAGCAGTTATGACTCCTCCTACGAGCAGTACTTC	CASSYDSSYEQYF
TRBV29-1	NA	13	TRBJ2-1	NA	TGCAGCGTACGTAGGGGGGGTGGTAATGAGCAGTTCTTC	CSVRRGGGNEQFF
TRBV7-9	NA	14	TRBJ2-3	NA	TGTGCCAGCCGAGGAGGGCCCTCGAGAGATACGCAGTATTTT	CASRGGPSRDTQYF
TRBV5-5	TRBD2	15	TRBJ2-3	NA	TGTGCCAGCAGCTTGGAGACTAGCGGGACAGATACGCAGTATTTT	CASSLETSGTDTQYF
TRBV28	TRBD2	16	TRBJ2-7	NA	TGTGCCAGCAGTTTATCTAGGGGACTAGCGCCCTACGAGCAGTACTTC	CASSLSRGLAPYEQYF
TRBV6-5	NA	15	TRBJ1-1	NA	TGTGCCAGCAGGGATACAGGGTACATGAACACTGAAGCTTTCTTT	CASRDTGYMNTEAFF
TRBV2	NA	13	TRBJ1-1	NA	TGTGCCAGCAGACAGGATTCGAACACTGAAGCTTTCTTT	CASRQDSNTEAFF
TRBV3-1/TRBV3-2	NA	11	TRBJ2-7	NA	TGTGCCAGCAGCTACTCCTACGAGCAGTACTTC	CASSYSYEQYF
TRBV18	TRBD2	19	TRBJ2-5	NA	TGTGCCAGCTCACCGGGCGCCTTAGTCCTAGCGGGAAGACAAGAGACCCAGTACTTC	CASSPGALVLAGRQETQYF
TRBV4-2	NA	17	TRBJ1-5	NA	TGTGCCAGCAGCCAAGATAAAGGCGGGGGAAGCAATCAGCCCCAGCATTTT	CASSQDKGGGSNQPQHF
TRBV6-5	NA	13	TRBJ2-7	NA	TGTGCCAGCAGTTTGAGGGAATGGGACGAGCAGTACTTC	CASSLREWDEQYF
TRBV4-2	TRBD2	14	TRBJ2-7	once	TGTGCCAGCAGCCACCAGCGGGAGGGCGACGAGCAGTACTTC	CASSHQREGDEQYF
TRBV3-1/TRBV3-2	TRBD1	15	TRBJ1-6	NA	TGTGCCAGCAGCCGGGGGGACAGTCGGAGGGCACCCCTCCACTTT	CASSRGDSRRAPLHF